The 12 T cell receptor beta chains in this list originate from one sample, sequenced in a study of shared clonotypes between healthy human individuals. Only in-frame clones appear in the TCRdb table, and some are missing; sequencing was by immunoSEQ multiplex PCR. The sample contains approximately 500,000 clones, approximately 85% of which appear only once. Sequencing input: PBMCs. The source of these receptors is a woman in her 40s in good health. Some clones in this sample may be carry-over from other donors' samples.

The rearrangement links TRBV28 to TRBJ2-5, with 13 bases identical to TRBD2. Germline CDR1 MDHEN, CDR2 SYDVKM. V lost 5 bases to trimming and J lost 0 bases; unmatched junction nucleotides: 12. The CDR3 extends over 19 amino acids. CDR3 protein: CASSPLYGTSGVNQETQYF. CDR3 DNA: TGTGCCAGCAGTCCCCTCTACGGGACTAGCGGGGTTAACCAAGAGACCCAGTACTTC.

V usage is TRBV7-2 and J usage is TRBJ1-2; D is perhaps TRBD1 (6 bases). CDR3 length: 13 amino acids. The germline V and J ends were trimmed by 1 base and 8 bases, with 11 bases remaining between them. Germline CDR1 and CDR2: SGHTA and FQGNSA. CDR3 DNA: TGTGCCAGCAGCTTAGAGACAGGACGGGGCTACACCTTC. Its protein product is CASSLETGRGYTF.

This clone was picked up a small number of times. The chain employs TRBV19 and TRBJ1-2; 9 bases match TRBD1. V dropped 1 base and J dropped 4; count of bases not matched to a gene: 10. Germline CDR1 and CDR2: LNHDA and SQIVND (reference sequence). CDR3 length: 17 amino acids. The CDR3 sequence: CASSIALGTGSIYGYTF. CDR3 DNA sequence: TGTGCCAGTAGTATAGCTCTCGGGACAGGGAGTATCTATGGCTACACCTTC.

The rearrangement joins TRBV6-4 to TRBJ2-2, with D possibly matching TRBD1 (6 bases). Germline lookup yields CDR1 MRHNA and CDR2 SNTAGT. The V gene lost 3 bases and the J gene lost 5 bases, with 13 bases spanning the gap. This CDR3 spans 15 amino acids. CDR3 DNA sequence: TGTGCCAGCAGTGATACAGGGACAACAACCGGGGAGCTGTTTTTT. Residues: CASSDTGTTTGELFF.

The genes are TRBV28 and TRBJ1-5; 7 bases agree with TRBD1. Germline CDR1 and CDR2: MDHEN and SYDVKM. Trimming cost V 6 bases and J 9 bases; bases outside gene matches: 5. The CDR3 contains 12 residues. The CDR3 region is CASRTGTRPQHF. The CDR3 nucleotides are TGTGCCAGCAGGACAGGGACCCGGCCCCAGCATTTT.

The rearrangement links TRBV30 to TRBJ2-5; D may be TRBD1 or TRBD2 (5 bases each). The V and J ends lost 5 bases and 4 bases respectively, with 17 bases between them. The CDR3 totals 14 residues. Germline V gives CDR1 GTSNPN, CDR2 SVGIG (reference sequence). In DNA, the CDR3 is TGTGCCTGGGGGCAGGGAGTTTGGGCAGAGACCCAGTACTTC. It codes for CAWGQGVWAETQYF.

The V gene is TRBV15, the J gene TRBJ2-7; TRBD2 matches at 12 bases. This CDR3 is built from 15 residues. The germline V gene has CDR1 LNHNV and CDR2 YYDKDF (reference sequence). Unmatched junction bases numbered 10, after V lost 8 bases and J lost 5 bases. In DNA form, the CDR3 reads TGTGCCACCGCAGGGCTAGCGGGAGGGCCGCACGAGCAGTACTTC. Amino acid sequence: CATAGLAGGPHEQYF. Complete variable domain (other parts from reference TRBV15 and TRBJ2-7): DAMVIQNPRYQVTQFGKPVTLSCSQTLNHNVMYWYQQKSSQAPKLLFHYYDKDFNNEADTPDNFQSRRPNTSFCFLDIRSPGLGDTAMYLCATAGLAGGPHEQYFGPGTRLTVT.

V usage is TRBV11-2 and J usage is TRBJ1-1; tentative D call: TRBD1 (6 bases). The V gene lost 1 base and the J gene lost 7 bases, with 10 bases spanning the gap. This CDR3 spans 13 amino acids. Germline values: CDR1 SGHAT, CDR2 FQNNGV. The CDR3 sequence is CASSLVLQGEAFF. CDR3 DNA sequence: TGTGCCAGCAGCTTAGTTTTACAGGGTGAAGCTTTCTTT.

The chain has TRBV2 and TRBJ2-5, with D uncertain. The CDR3 has 13 residues. CDR1 is SNHLY and CDR2 is FYNNEI in the germline V gene. Trimming pared 7 bases from V and 5 bases from J, leaving 14 bases between. The CDR3, as DNA: TGTGCCAGCATACGTGGTCTGGGGGAGACCCAGTACTTC. Translation: CASIRGLGETQYF.

V gene TRBV7-9 combines with J gene TRBJ2-3; perhaps TRBD2 as D (5 bases). There are 14 residues in the CDR3. The germline V and J ends were trimmed by 1 base and 8 bases, with 13 bases remaining between them. CDR1 is SEHNR and CDR2 is FQNEAQ in the germline V gene (reference sequence). This CDR3 is CASSLGSAGGTQYF. The CDR3 coding sequence is TGTGCCAGCAGCTTAGGTTCTGCGGGCGGTACGCAGTATTTT.

This clone was recorded only once. This sequence joins TRBV7-2 and TRBJ2-7; TRBD2 aligns across 11 bases. V gave up 7 bases and J gave up 5 bases; unmatched junction bases: 7. The CDR3 totals 14 residues. Per the germline V gene, CDR1 is SGHTA and CDR2 is FQGNSA. This chain's CDR3 is CASKTSGSSNEQYF. The CDR3 nucleotides are TGTGCCAGCAAAACTAGCGGGAGTTCCAACGAGCAGTACTTC.

The rearrangement joins TRBV4-1 to TRBJ2-4; D call uncertain. This CDR3 contains 15 residues. Trimming took 3 bases from V and 4 from J, leaving 13 bases between them. In germline, CDR1 is MGHRA, CDR2 YSYEKL. The CDR3 DNA sequence: TGCGCCAGCAGCCACCCGACGAGAAATAAAAACATTCAGTACTTC. It specifies CASSHPTRNKNIQYF.